The clone carrying this T cell receptor (beta chain) was counted only a few times. Unsorted whole blood supplied the blood RNA, and germline DNA was isolated too. With 500 to 650 ng total RNA as template and a constant-region primer, TCR beta cDNA was made. Each TCR beta library was derived from three nested multiplex PCR rounds that employed slightly modified ARM-PCR. TRBV1-TRBV30 forward primers paired with a C-beta reverse primer drove the first two PCR rounds, about 10 cycles each. Each CDR3 protein is one row after TCRdb ran MiXCR on the multiplex PCR reads. Of roughly 180,000 distinct CDR3 sequences listed, about 60% are singletons. The data were obtained in a study of tumor-infiltrating lymphocytes in primary liver carcinoma. Study context: The cohort consisted of patients whose primary liver carcinoma was surgically resected.

The CDR3 extends over 15 amino acids. Germline V gives CDR1 SGHAT, CDR2 FQNNGV. Trimming stripped 5 bases from V and 4 bases from J, with 15 bases between. The sample was peripheral blood. This TCR derives from a man in his forties or fifties with primary liver carcinoma and hepatitis B virus infection. The chain couples TRBV11-2 to TRBJ2-1; no clear D. CDR3 bases: TGTGCCAGCAGCCGTACAGAGGTTAAGTACAATGAGCAGTTCTTC. Translation gives CASSRTEVKYNEQFF.